The clone carrying this TCR beta chain has only a few counts. Its antigen remains unidentified. Sequencing used immunoSEQ multiplex PCR; TCRdb keeps in-frame clones, though not all of them. The data contain approximately 90,000 clones, approximately 86% of them singletons. The data were taken from a study of T cell repertoires and HLA-DP antigens. Study information: Donors were two male and one female, aged 18-to-29 to 60-to-69. Sorted CD137+CD4+ samples averaged 218.4 ng DNA; pre-culture CD4+ samples, roughly 1,300 ng. Whole-study results and caveats: Responder cells were total CD4+ cells with a HeLa antigen-presenting system. Previously undetected clones averaged approximately 34% and 48% against the two alleles respectively.

The sequenced material came from CD4+ T cells from PBMCs. This TCR came from a man aged 50 to 59 in good health and CMV-seronegative.

The DNA of the CDR3 is TGTGCCAGCAGCCAAGTGTGGGGAGATACGCAGTATTTT. Its protein product is CASSQVWGDTQYF. The chain uses TRBV14 and TRBJ2-3; D is undetermined. The ends were cut back, 1 base at V and 5 bases at J, with 7 bases in the middle. The germline gives CDR1 SGHDN, CDR2 FVKESK. This CDR3 is built from 13 residues.